Included here is one T cell receptor (beta chain) sequence, with context. The length of the CDR3 is 15 residues. From germline, CDR1 is LGHNA and CDR2 YNFKEQ. The J segment lost 0 bases and the V segment lost 6 bases, leaving 3 bases of the junction unmatched. The sequenced template was cDNA made from the entire isolated RNA. Clones were read by immunoSEQ multiplex PCR, and TCRdb kept only the in-frame ones, dropping some. The profile shows 400,000 to 550,000 clones, around 10% of them singletons. These data are taken from a study of beta chain features in type 1 diabetes. This TCR was sampled from a woman aged 18-35 years in good health. Sequencing used naive CD4+ T cells from blood. The chain links TRBV4-2 to TRBJ2-3, with TRBD2 matching 10 bases. The CDR3 spells CASSLAGESTDTQYF. Here the CDR3 DNA reads TGTGCCAGCAGTCTAGCGGGGGAGAGCACAGATACGCAGTATTTT.